The sequence of this T cell receptor beta chain was determined in a study of cytomegalovirus exposure and HLA in healthy donors. About the study: HLA-typed donors were the source of about 90 million unique TCRs held in an early data release. General study results and limits: Researchers reported in a later analysis that a missense DCLRE1C variant was tied to TCR beta V- and J-gene trimming. Several of the most significant clusters appeared linked to common viral pathogens, based on a later analysis. The study designated 150 or so TCR beta chains cytomegalovirus-associated.

The V and J ends lost 5 bases and 5 bases respectively, with 15 bases between them. The CDR3 loop spans 15 amino acids. Germline-derived CDR1 and CDR2 are MNHNS and SASEGT. Concerning this clone itself: Its cognate antigen is unknown.

A multiplex PCR was run with 60 Vbeta primers and 13 Jbeta primers. Profiled with immunoSEQ multiplex PCR; TCRdb holds only in-frame clones, not every one. In the table there are more than 65,000 clones, 78% of which are singletons. The receptor was isolated from a man younger than 35 in good health and CMV-seropositive. Sequences were obtained from PBMCs. The rearrangement joins TRBV6-1 to TRBJ1-4; unclear D gene. The CDR3: CASSSTGSKNEKLFF. CDR3 coding DNA: TGTGCCAGCAGTTCGACGGGATCCAAAAATGAAAAACTGTTTTTT.